These 29 T cell receptor beta chains were all obtained from the same sample, sequenced in a study of blood T cell repertoires in COVID-19. Data came from immunoSEQ multiplex PCR; TCRdb stores just in-frame clones and leaves some out. The sample has about 290,000 clones, around four fifths seen once; the top ten hold around 3.7%. Sequenced: peripheral blood. All receptors derive from a woman between 50 and 59 years old with active or convalescent COVID-19.

The V gene is TRBV6-5, the J gene TRBJ1-4; D perhaps matches TRBD1 (5 bases). Germline assignment: CDR1 MNHEY and CDR2 SVGAGI. This CDR3 spans 14 amino acids. V gave up 4 bases and J gave up 3 bases, with 9 bases separating them. DNA of the CDR3: TGTGCCAGCAGTTGGGGGAGGTCTAATGAAAAACTGTTTTTT. Its protein is CASSWGRSNEKLFF.

The gene calls are TRBV4-2 and TRBJ2-7; D not certain. The V gene lost 1 base and the J gene lost 1 base, with 11 bases spanning the gap. This CDR3 comprises 15 residues. Germline CDR1 is LGHNA and CDR2 is YNFKEQ. The DNA of the CDR3 is TGTGCCAGCAGCCAAGGGGCTGACCTATCCTACGAGCAGTACTTC. Protein product: CASSQGADLSYEQYF.

For this clone: Other nucleotide sequences in the sample specify the same CDR3. This chain links TRBV14 with TRBJ1-1; 8 nucleotides align to TRBD1. The CDR3 consists of 15 residues. Germline-derived CDR1 and CDR2 are SGHDN and FVKESK. V was clipped by 3 bases and J by 5 bases; unmatched bases: 8. CDR3 sequence: CASSQRTGRRTEAFF. CDR3 nucleotides: TGTGCCAGCAGCCAGAGGACAGGGAGGAGGACTGAAGCTTTCTTT.

The chain uses TRBV5-1 and TRBJ2-1; 13 positions agree with TRBD2. Germline values: CDR1 SGHRS, CDR2 YFSETQ. The CDR3 has 16 residues. Unmatched junction bases numbered 10, after V lost 1 base and J lost 12 bases. CDR3 in amino acids: CASSLQLLAGGGGQFF. For the CDR3, the DNA is TGCGCCAGCAGCTTGCAGTTACTAGCGGGAGGGGGTGGGCAGTTCTTC.

The rearrangement joins TRBV21-1 to TRBJ2-7; the DNA was not compared with TRBD2, the D call given in the table. TRBV21-1 is a known pseudogene. This CDR3 is built from 17 residues. The CDR3 region has the DNA TGTGCCAGCAGCAAAAGGTATGGACTAGCGGGGAACTACGAGCAGTACTTC. This gives the protein CASSKRYGLAGNYEQYF.

The chain joins TRBV7-9 to TRBJ1-1; TRBD1 aligns across 7 bases. The J segment lost 11 bases and the V segment lost 0 bases, leaving 9 bases of the junction unmatched. Germline values: CDR1 SEHNR, CDR2 FQNEAQ (reference sequence). This CDR3 is 14 amino acids long. The CDR3 DNA reads TGTGCCAGCAGCTTAGCGGAAGGGGGACAGTGGGCTTTCTTT. It is translated as CASSLAEGGQWAFF.

The chain links TRBV11-1 to TRBJ1-1, with 7 bases fitting TRBD1. V lost 5 bases, J lost 11 bases, and 5 bases stayed unmatched. The CDR3 contains 11 residues. The germline V gene has CDR1 SGHAT and CDR2 FQDESV (reference sequence). The CDR3 nucleotides are TGTGCCAGCAGCATAGACAGGGAGGCTTTCTTT. Protein sequence: CASSIDREAFF.

The chain recombines TRBV30 with TRBJ1-4, with 7 bases lining up with TRBD1. CDR1 GTSNPN and CDR2 SVGIG come from the germline V gene (reference sequence). Trimming at V came to 5 bases and at J to 3 bases, leaving 18 bases not matched to a gene. CDR3 length equals 18 residues. The CDR3 sequence: CAWGTGTAGLGANEKLFF. DNA of the CDR3: TGTGCCTGGGGAACCGGGACAGCCGGTTTGGGCGCTAATGAAAAACTGTTTTTT.

The rearrangement joins TRBV28 to TRBJ1-1, with 9 bases fitting TRBD1. Germline CDR1 MDHEN, CDR2 SYDVKM. V gave up 5 bases and J gave up 4 bases; unmatched junction bases: 5. There are 14 residues in the CDR3. The CDR3 nucleotides are TGTGCCAGCAGTCCCACAGGGGGCTTCACTGAAGCTTTCTTT. Translation: CASSPTGGFTEAFF.

This chain links TRBV28 with TRBJ1-5, with a possible D match to TRBD1 (5 bases). CDR3 length: 15 amino acids. CDR1 is MDHEN, CDR2 SYDVKM, per germline. With 2 bases removed from V and 6 bases from J, the gap between germline ends came to 14 bases. CDR3 sequence (DNA): TGTGCCAGCAGTTTAGACCAGGGTGAGTTTCAGCCCCAGCATTTT. It encodes CASSLDQGEFQPQHF.

V usage is TRBV28 and J usage is TRBJ1-2; no definite D call. This CDR3 region has 15 residues. Germline V gene sequence: CDR1 MDHEN, CDR2 SYDVKM. V was shortened by 6 bases and J by 4 bases, with 18 bases between the two germline ends. The CDR3 bases are TGTGCCAGCAGCGCTCGAAGGACCGGACTCTATGGCTACACCTTC. Its protein product is CASSARRTGLYGYTF.

The chain recombines TRBV7-9 with TRBJ1-2; D is ambiguous. With 4 bases removed from V and 2 bases from J, the gap between germline ends came to 11 bases. This CDR3 contains 14 residues. Germline CDR1 SEHNR, CDR2 FQNEAQ (reference sequence). CDR3 nucleotides: TGTGCCAGCAGCTCCGGGCGGGGAAACTATGGCTACACCTTC. Its protein is CASSSGRGNYGYTF.

The J gene is TRBJ2-7, the V gene TRBV15; D is uncertain. CDR3 length equals 15 residues. Trimming removed 0 bases at V and 2 bases at J, with 11 bases between. From germline, CDR1 is LNHNV and CDR2 YYDKDF (reference sequence). DNA of the CDR3: TGTGCCACCAGCAGAGATGTAGCCAGTACCTACGAGCAGTACTTC. Its protein is CATSRDVASTYEQYF.

This clone was counted only a few times. The chain couples TRBV4-1 to TRBJ2-5; D call uncertain. V lost 1 base to trimming and J lost 1 base, with 10 bases between them. The CDR3 consists of 15 residues. Germline V gene data show CDR1 as MGHRA and CDR2 as YSYEKL. The CDR3: CASSQVGSTQETQYF. CDR3 in DNA: TGCGCCAGCAGCCAAGTGGGCAGCACCCAAGAGACCCAGTACTTC.

The chain uses TRBV29-1 and TRBJ1-1, with 7 bases identical to TRBD1. Germline CDR1 is SQVTM and CDR2 is ANQGSEA. The CDR3 spans 15 residues. Losses at the gene ends were 0 bases for V and 8 bases for J; bases not matched to a gene: 12. CDR3 DNA: TGCAGCGTTGAAGATGGTAAAGCCGACAGGGCGGAAGCTTTCTTT. Amino acids: CSVEDGKADRAEAFF.

For the CDR3, the DNA is TGTGCCAGCAGCTCCCCAGGGACCGGGGAGCTGTTTTTT. The encoded protein is CASSSPGTGELFF. The rearrangement links TRBV5-5 to TRBJ2-2; tentative D call: TRBD1 (5 bases). The V end lost 3 bases, the J end lost 5 bases, and 8 bases lay between the germline ends. This CDR3 is built from 13 residues. Germline V gene lookup returns CDR1 SGHKS and CDR2 YYEKEE (reference sequence).

Of note for this clone: Other nucleotide sequences from this sample produce the same CDR3. CDR3 DNA sequence: TGCGCCAGCAGCTTGGGCGACAGAGACTATGGCTACACCTTC. It yields the protein CASSLGDRDYGYTF. The V and J genes are TRBV5-1 and TRBJ1-2, with a possible D match to TRBD1 (5 bases). The CDR3 spans 14 residues. Germline V gene lookup returns CDR1 SGHRS and CDR2 YFSETQ. Trimming took 0 bases from V and 3 from J, leaving 9 bases between them.

This chain uses TRBV19 with TRBJ2-7; TRBD2 matches 9 bases. Germline V gene sequence: CDR1 LNHDA, CDR2 SQIVND (reference sequence). V lost 1 base to trimming and J lost 6 bases; unmatched junction nucleotides: 4. CDR3 length equals 14 residues. CDR3 nucleotides: TGTGCCAGTAGTATAGCTAGCGGGATTGGCGAGCAGTACTTC. As protein: CASSIASGIGEQYF.

J is TRBJ2-4 and V is TRBV15, with D perhaps TRBD2 (5 bases). CDR3 length: 15 residues. CDR1 and CDR2 from the germline V gene are LNHNV and YYDKDF (reference sequence). Trimming removed 6 bases from V and 1 base from J, with 13 bases in between. This CDR3 reads CATREGSGAKNIQYF. The CDR3 DNA sequence: TGTGCCACCAGAGAGGGCTCCGGGGCCAAAAACATTCAGTACTTC.

The chain carries TRBV21-1 and TRBJ1-2; TRBD1 reflects the table's D call only, with no check against the DNA. TRBV21-1 is a documented pseudogene. The CDR3 consists of 18 residues. The CDR3 DNA is TGTGCCAGCAGCAAAGAGGATGGGACAGGGATCCGGTACTATGGCTACACCTTC. It is translated as CASSKEDGTGIRYYGYTF.

This chain connects TRBV11-3 to TRBJ1-4, with 7 bases identical to TRBD1. Germline V gene data show CDR1 as SGHNT and CDR2 as YENEEA. V gave up 8 bases and J gave up 7 bases; unmatched junction bases: 16. CDR3 size: 16 residues. In nucleotides, the CDR3 is TGTGCCAGCTTCCCGGGACAGTCAAGTCCTTGTGAAAAACTGTTTTTT. Translation: CASFPGQSSPCEKLFF.

The J gene is TRBJ2-3, the V gene TRBV3-1 (or the pseudogene TRBV3-2); 15 positions agree with TRBD2. This CDR3 region has 19 residues. Germline values: CDR1 LGHDT, CDR2 YNNKEL (reference sequence). J gave up 2 bases and V 4 bases, and 10 bases lay outside the gene matches. The CDR3 is CASSPSGTSGRTATDTQYF. CDR3 sequence (DNA): TGTGCCAGCAGCCCTTCGGGGACTAGCGGGAGGACTGCCACAGATACGCAGTATTTT.

V usage is TRBV28 and J usage is TRBJ2-5, with D perhaps matching TRBD2 (6 bases). The V gene lost 3 bases and the J gene lost 4 bases, with 12 bases spanning the gap. Looked up from germline, CDR1 is MDHEN and CDR2 is SYDVKM. The CDR3 runs 14 residues. CDR3 sequence (DNA): TGTGCCAGCAGTTTGGGCGGGATTGGAGAGACCCAGTACTTC. Protein: CASSLGGIGETQYF.

The rearrangement links TRBV18 to TRBJ1-5, with D possibly TRBD1 on 5 matching bases. V lost 3 bases and J lost 4, with 10 bases in between. CDR1 and CDR2 from the germline V gene are KGHSH and LQKENI. The CDR3 spans 14 residues. CDR3: CASSPDMGNQPQHF. The CDR3 bases are TGTGCCAGCTCACCGGACATGGGGAATCAGCCCCAGCATTTT.

V is TRBV18 and J is TRBJ2-3, with D uncertain. This CDR3 region has 15 residues. The germline CDR1 and CDR2 sequences are KGHSH and LQKENI. V was trimmed by 1 base and J by 2 bases, leaving 10 bases between them. CDR3 sequence: CASSPRPADTDTQYF. The CDR3 DNA reads as TGTGCCAGCTCACCACGGCCCGCCGACACAGATACGCAGTATTTT.

The J gene is TRBJ1-1, the V gene TRBV6-6; TRBD1 is a possible D gene (5 bases). Germline CDR1 and CDR2: MNHNY and SVGAGI (reference sequence). V lost 2 bases, J lost 1 base, and 8 bases lay in between. The CDR3 extends over 14 amino acids. This CDR3 is CASSYTTGNTEAFF. The CDR3 bases are TGTGCCAGCAGTTACACCACAGGGAACACTGAAGCTTTCTTT.

In this sample, this clone turned up once. The chain recombines TRBV30 with TRBJ2-3, with D maybe TRBD2 (5 bases). CDR1 is GTSNPN and CDR2 is SVGIG in the germline V gene (reference sequence). Trimming left V 1 base short and J 1 base short, with 15 bases between. The CDR3 loop spans 16 amino acids. The CDR3 spells CAWSGWTSTRTDTQYF. The DNA of the CDR3 is TGTGCCTGGAGTGGTTGGACTTCAACACGCACAGATACGCAGTATTTT.

This chain connects TRBV3-1 (or the pseudogene TRBV3-2) to TRBJ1-2, with D perhaps matching TRBD1 (6 bases). Trimming left V 5 bases short and J 5 bases short, with 21 bases between. CDR3 length: 16 amino acids. CDR1 is LGHDT, CDR2 YNNKEL, per germline (reference sequence). The CDR3 nucleotides are TGTGCCAGCAGCAAAGGCGGGGGGCAGGGCTTATATGGCTACACCTTC. Translation: CASSKGGGQGLYGYTF.

The chain joins TRBV3-1 (or the pseudogene TRBV3-2) to TRBJ1-4; 10 bases are shared with TRBD1. V was pared by 4 bases and J by 8 bases, with 7 bases of the junction left unmatched. CDR3 length: 15 residues. Germline V lookup: CDR1 LGHDT, CDR2 YNNKEL (reference sequence). DNA for the CDR3: TGTGCCAGCAGCCCCGGGGACAGGGGATGGGAAAAACTGTTTTTT. This codes for CASSPGDRGWEKLFF.